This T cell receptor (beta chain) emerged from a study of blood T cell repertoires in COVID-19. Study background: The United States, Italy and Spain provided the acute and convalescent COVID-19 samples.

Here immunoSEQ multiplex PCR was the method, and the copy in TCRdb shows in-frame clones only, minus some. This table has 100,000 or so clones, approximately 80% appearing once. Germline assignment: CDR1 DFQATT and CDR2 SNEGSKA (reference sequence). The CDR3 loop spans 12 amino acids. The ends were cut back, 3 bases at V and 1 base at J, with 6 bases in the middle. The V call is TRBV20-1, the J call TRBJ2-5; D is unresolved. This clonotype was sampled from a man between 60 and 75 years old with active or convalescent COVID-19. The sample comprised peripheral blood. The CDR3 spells CSASGLQETQYF. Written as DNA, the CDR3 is TGCAGTGCTAGTGGTCTCCAAGAGACCCAGTACTTC.